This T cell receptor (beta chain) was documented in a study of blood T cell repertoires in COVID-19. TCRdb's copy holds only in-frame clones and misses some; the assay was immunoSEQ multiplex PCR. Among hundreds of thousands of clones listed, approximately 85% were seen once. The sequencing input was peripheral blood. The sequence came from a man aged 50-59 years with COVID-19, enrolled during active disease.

DNA for the CDR3: TGCAGTGCTAGTCCCCCAAAGGGGGGGGTAAGGGTCTACAATGAGCAGTTCTTC. Translation: CSASPPKGGVRVYNEQFF. This chain links TRBV20-1 with TRBJ2-1; tentatively, D is TRBD2 (7 bases). Germline lookup yields CDR1 DFQATT and CDR2 SNEGSKA (reference sequence). The CDR3 is 18 residues long. Trimming left V 3 bases short and J 3 bases short, with 24 bases between.